The next 26 T cell receptor beta chains were all read from a single sample in a study of blood T cell repertoires in COVID-19. TCRdb's copy holds only in-frame clones and misses some; the assay was immunoSEQ multiplex PCR. The sample has hundreds of thousands of clones, roughly 90% seen once; the top ten hold approximately 1.4%. The material sequenced was peripheral blood. The source is a woman between 25 and 40 years old with active or convalescent COVID-19.

The V gene is TRBV29-1, the J gene TRBJ2-3; possible D gene TRBD2, 6 bases. Germline-derived CDR1 and CDR2 are SQVTM and ANQGSEA. Trimming removed 4 bases from V and 3 bases from J, with 11 bases in between. The CDR3 is 13 amino acids. CDR3 bases: TGCAGCGTTGGGTCAGGGAGGACAGATACGCAGTATTTT. Its translation is CSVGSGRTDTQYF.

The CDR3 nucleotides read TGTGCCAGCAGCCAAGAGACAGGGGGTGGGGGGAACACTGAAGCTTTCTTT. Encoded protein: CASSQETGGGGNTEAFF. V usage is TRBV4-2 and J usage is TRBJ1-1; 9 bases align to TRBD1. CDR1 LGHNA and CDR2 YNFKEQ come from the germline V gene. The V and J ends lost 0 bases and 1 base, in that order; junction bases with no gene match: 6. This CDR3 spans 17 amino acids.

The V call is TRBV2, the J call TRBJ2-3; TRBD2 is a possible D gene (7 bases). V was shortened by 3 bases and J by 1 base, with 14 bases between the two germline ends. Germline V gives CDR1 SNHLY, CDR2 FYNNEI. This CDR3 has 16 residues. Here the CDR3 reads CASSERGLTRTDTQYF. In DNA, the CDR3 is TGTGCCAGCAGTGAGCGGGGGCTTACGCGCACAGATACGCAGTATTTT.

The rearrangement uses TRBV4-2 and TRBJ1-1; a possible D gene is TRBD1 (5 bases). V gave up 2 bases and J gave up 3 bases, with 13 bases separating them. CDR3 length: 15 amino acids. Germline CDR1 reads LGHNA; CDR2 reads YNFKEQ. Here the CDR3 reads CASSQQAWGDTEAFF. Here the CDR3 DNA reads TGTGCCAGCAGCCAACAAGCTTGGGGGGACACTGAAGCTTTCTTT.

V gene TRBV2 combines with J gene TRBJ2-3, with 8 bases aligning to TRBD2. Per germline, CDR1 SNHLY and CDR2 FYNNEI. This CDR3 region has 16 residues. V lost 0 bases to trimming and J lost 5 bases; unmatched junction nucleotides: 7. DNA of the CDR3: TGTGCCAGCAGTGAAGCGCTGGGCGGGGGGTTAGATACGCAGTATTTT. Amino acids: CASSEALGGGLDTQYF.

The chain links TRBV29-1 to TRBJ2-7; perhaps TRBD2 as D (6 bases). The length of the CDR3 is 13 residues. V lost 7 bases, J lost 3 bases, and 16 bases lay in between. CDR1 is SQVTM and CDR2 is ANQGSEA in the germline V gene. CDR3 bases: TGCAGCGACGCTAGCCTAGCGAACTACGAGCAGTACTTC. It encodes CSDASLANYEQYF.

The rearrangement links TRBV6-5 to TRBJ2-5; D is unresolved. The CDR3 runs to 12 residues. The V and J ends lost 5 bases and 5 bases respectively, with 9 bases between them. Per germline, CDR1 MNHEY and CDR2 SVGAGI. The CDR3 DNA reads as TGTGCCAGCAGTCTTTGGCAGGAGACCCAGTACTTC. Its translation is CASSLWQETQYF.

This clone was counted once. The chain joins TRBV14 to TRBJ2-7; weak D call: TRBD1 (5 bases). Germline values: CDR1 SGHDN, CDR2 FVKESK. Trimming pared 2 bases from V and 2 bases from J, leaving 16 bases between. This CDR3 has 16 amino acids. DNA of the CDR3: TGTGCCAGCAGCCAAACTTCCGGGTGGGGCCCCTACGAGCAGTACTTC. Translated: CASSQTSGWGPYEQYF.

This sequence joins TRBV12-2 and TRBJ1-1; the table assigns TRBD1, which was not confirmed against the DNA. TRBV12-2 is a pseudogene. The CDR3 has 13 residues. Here the CDR3 DNA reads TGTGCAAGTCGCTTAGGGCAGGGGGCATGGGCTTTCTTT. Protein sequence: CASRLGQGAWAFF.

The J gene is TRBJ2-7, the V gene TRBV28; the match to TRBD1 covers 7 bases. The CDR3 runs to 14 residues. Germline V CDR1 and CDR2: MDHEN, SYDVKM. V lost 1 base to trimming and J lost 3 bases; unmatched junction nucleotides: 3. The CDR3 DNA reads TGTGCCAGCAGTTTATATCAGGGGGACTACGAGCAGTACTTC. Translation gives CASSLYQGDYEQYF.

The chain has TRBV29-1 and TRBJ2-2, with 11 bases matching TRBD2. CDR1 is SQVTM and CDR2 is ANQGSEA in the germline V gene. The CDR3 is made up of 17 amino acids. V gave up 8 bases and J gave up 3 bases; unmatched junction bases: 14. CDR3: CSTYRGLAGGYTGELFF. DNA of the CDR3: TGCAGCACATACAGGGGATTAGCGGGGGGGTACACCGGGGAGCTGTTTTTT.

This chain connects TRBV12-1 to TRBJ1-6; the table's D gene call, TRBD1, was not cross checked with the DNA. TRBV12-1 is termed a pseudogene. The CDR3 contains 16 residues. The DNA of the CDR3 is TGTGCCAGCAGCCTCCAGGACAGGGCACGGAATTCACCCCTCCACTTT. Its protein product is CASSLQDRARNSPLHF.

This clone was recorded at least ten times. CDR3 nucleotide sequence: TGTGCCAGCAGCGTAGGTCTGTCAGCGGGACTCGACGAGCAGTACTTC. It is translated as CASSVGLSAGLDEQYF. J is TRBJ2-7 and V is TRBV9, with 7 bases that match TRBD2. J was trimmed by 5 bases and V by 0 bases; bases with no gene match: 11. The germline CDR1 and CDR2 sequences are SGDLS and YYNGEE. The CDR3 runs to 16 residues. The whole variable domain, remainder taken from reference TRBV9 and TRBJ2-7, is DSGVTQTPKHLITATGQRVTLRCSPRSGDLSVYWYQQSLDQGLQFLIQYYNGEERAKGNILERFSAQQFPDLHSELNLSSLELGDSALYFCASSVGLSAGLDEQYFGPGTRLTVT.

The V and J genes are TRBV7-6 and TRBJ2-1, with D perhaps matching TRBD2 (6 bases). Germline CDR1 and CDR2: SGHVS and FNYEAQ. V lost 3 bases to trimming and J lost 8 bases, with 11 bases between them. The CDR3 is 13 residues long. The CDR3: CASSLTGVDEQFF. CDR3 nucleotides: TGTGCCAGCAGCTTGACGGGAGTTGATGAGCAGTTCTTC.

The chain employs TRBV7-9 and TRBJ1-1, with TRBD1 matching 7 bases. J gave up 4 bases and V 1 base, and 12 bases lay outside the gene matches. The CDR3 contains 17 residues. Looked up from germline, CDR1 is SEHNR and CDR2 is FQNEAQ (reference sequence). This CDR3 reads CASSLGAGGRRGTEAFF. The DNA of the CDR3 is TGTGCCAGCAGCTTAGGGGCAGGGGGACGGAGGGGCACTGAAGCTTTCTTT.

The chain links TRBV12-3 or TRBV12-4 to TRBJ1-4; D is undetermined. The length of the CDR3 is 12 residues. The V end lost 1 base, the J end lost 6 bases, and 3 bases lay between the germline ends. CDR3 coding DNA: TGTGCCAGCAGTTTAGGAGATGAAAAACTGTTTTTT. Its translation is CASSLGDEKLFF.

Concerning this clone: This CDR3 is also generated by other DNA sequences in the sample. This chain uses TRBV6-5 with TRBJ1-1; TRBD1 agrees at 8 bases. The CDR3 loop spans 14 amino acids. Germline V CDR1 and CDR2: MNHEY, SVGAGI. J was trimmed by 5 bases and V by 2 bases; bases with no gene match: 4. The CDR3 DNA reads as TGTGCCAGCAGTTACGGACAGGGAGGTACTGAAGCTTTCTTT. Its translation is CASSYGQGGTEAFF.

This chain links TRBV2 with TRBJ1-2; tentative D call: TRBD1 (5 bases). This CDR3 is built from 11 residues. Per the germline V gene, CDR1 is SNHLY and CDR2 is FYNNEI. V was shortened by 11 bases and J by 8 bases, with 15 bases between the two germline ends. DNA of the CDR3: TGTGCCGGGAGGGGCGGTCGAGGCTACACCTTC. It encodes CAGRGGRGYTF.

This clone has a handful of counts. This chain uses TRBV4-2 with TRBJ1-4; maybe TRBD1 (6 bases). Germline V gene sequence: CDR1 LGHNA, CDR2 YNFKEQ. Deletions cut 0 bases from V and 4 bases from J, with 12 bases between. The CDR3 runs 16 residues. The CDR3: CASSQDGGALNEKLFF. The CDR3 DNA is TGTGCCAGCAGCCAAGATGGGGGCGCCCTTAATGAAAAACTGTTTTTT.

V is TRBV9 and J is TRBJ1-3; D is unresolved. Germline lookup yields CDR1 SGDLS and CDR2 YYNGEE. The CDR3 is made up of 16 amino acids. V lost 0 bases to trimming and J lost 1 base, with 11 bases between them. The CDR3 DNA is TGTGCCAGCAGCGTAGGGGCAACATCGTCTGGAAACACCATATATTTT. It is translated as CASSVGATSSGNTIYF.

This clone was recorded once. J is TRBJ1-2 and V is TRBV3-1 (or the pseudogene TRBV3-2); the match to TRBD1 covers 7 bases. The CDR3 is made up of 14 amino acids. The germline V gene encodes CDR1 LGHDT and CDR2 YNNKEL (reference sequence). Germline trimming cut 0 bases from V and 8 bases from J; bases unmatched to any gene: 6. CDR3 nucleotide sequence: TGTGCCAGCAGCCAAGACAGGGGGACGGGAGGCTACACCTTC. This translates into CASSQDRGTGGYTF.

V and J are TRBV6-5 and TRBJ1-1; perhaps TRBD1 as D (6 bases). The CDR3 sequence is 12 residues long. In germline, CDR1 is MNHEY, CDR2 SVGAGI. Trimming stripped 7 bases from V and 10 bases from J, with 16 bases between. CDR3 nucleotides: TGTGCCAGCAAGGACAGAGAACAGGGAGCTTTCTTT. Protein sequence: CASKDREQGAFF.

The chain is built from TRBV6-1 and TRBJ2-1; 11 positions match TRBD2. Trimming cost V 2 bases and J 5 bases; bases outside gene matches: 2. The germline V gene has CDR1 MNHNS and CDR2 SASEGT. The CDR3 has 15 amino acids. CDR3 protein: CASSETSGSHNEQFF. The CDR3 DNA sequence: TGTGCCAGCAGTGAAACTAGCGGGAGTCACAATGAGCAGTTCTTC.

CDR3 amino acids: CASSFYIRSGTGKEEQYF. The CDR3 DNA reads as TGTGCCAGCAGCTTTTATATCCGTTCCGGGACAGGAAAGGAAGAGCAGTACTTC. The chain employs TRBV5-6 and TRBJ2-7, with 8 nucleotides matching TRBD1. V was clipped by 2 bases and J by 7 bases; unmatched bases: 20. This CDR3 contains 18 residues. The germline V gene has CDR1 SGHDT and CDR2 YYEEEE.

This chain joins TRBV6-5 and TRBJ1-4; 7 bases are a match to TRBD1. Germline CDR1 and CDR2: MNHEY and SVGAGI. The CDR3 has 14 residues. J was trimmed by 4 bases and V by 6 bases; bases with no gene match: 5. The CDR3 spells CASRGTAVNEKLFF. The CDR3, as DNA: TGTGCCAGCAGAGGGACAGCTGTTAATGAAAAACTGTTTTTT.

This clone was detected only a few times. The gene calls are TRBV2 and TRBJ2-7, with D maybe TRBD2 (6 bases). In germline, CDR1 is SNHLY, CDR2 FYNNEI. V shed 7 bases and J shed 1 base, with 14 bases lying between them. CDR3 length equals 14 residues. CDR3 region: CASKWAGISYEQYF. The CDR3 DNA reads as TGTGCCAGCAAGTGGGCGGGGATTTCCTACGAGCAGTACTTC.